The clone carrying this TCR beta chain has just one count. Its target is not known. The sample is drawn from a study of blood T cells in healthy people across ages. General observations from the study: There were more naive CD4+ cells and higher diversity in long-lived donors than in aged donors.

Next came a second PCR, run for about 7 to 12 cycles, which used a sample-barcoded 5' primer along with a J-beta primer mix. Every molecule of cDNA carried a tag from a template-switch adaptor with 12 random nucleotides. In TCRdb, the 5' RACE reads were re-called with MiXCR into one record per CDR3 protein. The top ten clones hold around 40% of a sample with more than 650,000 distinct CDR3 sequences, around half of them seen once. V shed 0 bases and J 7 bases; nucleotides not matched to a gene: 11. The CDR3 covers 16 residues. Germline CDR1 reads SGHAT; CDR2 reads FQNNGV. Each donor gave 9 to 10 milliliters of peripheral blood. The extraction recovered at least 5 micrograms of total RNA per sample.

The rearrangement links TRBV11-2 to TRBJ2-7, with TRBD2 identical over 8 bases. The receptor was isolated from a man older than 75 in good health. Sequencing was carried out using blood. The CDR3 DNA reads TGTGCCAGCAGCTTAGATGTAGCGGGACGGTGGAATGAGCAGTACTTC. Its protein is CASSLDVAGRWNEQYF.